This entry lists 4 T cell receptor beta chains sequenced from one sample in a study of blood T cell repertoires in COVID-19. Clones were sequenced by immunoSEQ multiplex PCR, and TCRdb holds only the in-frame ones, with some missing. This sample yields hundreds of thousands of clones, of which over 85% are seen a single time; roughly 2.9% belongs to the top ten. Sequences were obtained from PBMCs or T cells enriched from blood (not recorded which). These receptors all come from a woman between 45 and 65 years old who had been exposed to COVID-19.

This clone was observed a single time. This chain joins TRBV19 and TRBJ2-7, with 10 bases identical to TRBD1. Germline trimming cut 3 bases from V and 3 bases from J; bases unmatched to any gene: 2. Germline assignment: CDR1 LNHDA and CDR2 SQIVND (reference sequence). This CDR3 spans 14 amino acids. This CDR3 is CASSMRTGGYEQYF. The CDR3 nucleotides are TGTGCCAGTAGTATGAGGACAGGGGGCTACGAGCAGTACTTC.

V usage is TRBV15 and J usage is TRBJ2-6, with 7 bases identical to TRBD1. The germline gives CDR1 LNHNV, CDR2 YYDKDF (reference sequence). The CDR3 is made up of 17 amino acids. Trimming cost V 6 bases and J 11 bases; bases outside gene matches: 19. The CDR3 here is CATSPSPLDRARDVLTF. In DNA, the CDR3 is TGTGCCACCAGTCCCTCCCCCCTCGACAGGGCTCGAGACGTCCTGACTTTC.

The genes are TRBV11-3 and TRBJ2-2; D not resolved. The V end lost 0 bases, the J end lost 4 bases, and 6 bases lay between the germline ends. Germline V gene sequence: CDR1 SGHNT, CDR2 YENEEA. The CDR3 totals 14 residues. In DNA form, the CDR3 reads TGTGCCAGCAGCTTAGACAGAACCACCGGGGAGCTGTTTTTT. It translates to CASSLDRTTGELFF.

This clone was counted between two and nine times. CDR3 residues: CASSLDFTGVLQGVGTEAFF. Here the CDR3 DNA reads TGCGCCAGCAGCTTGGATTTTACCGGCGTACTTCAGGGGGTGGGCACTGAAGCTTTCTTT. The V gene is TRBV5-1, the J gene TRBJ1-1, with 7 bases lining up with TRBD1. The J segment lost 4 bases and the V segment lost 0 bases, leaving 21 bases of the junction unmatched. The CDR3 consists of 20 residues. The germline gives CDR1 SGHRS, CDR2 YFSETQ.